The text below deals with one T cell receptor beta chain. The entry originates in a study of PD-L1 blockade in urothelial cancer. As for the study in general: Blood was subjected to analysis at 3 weeks (second dose) and 6 weeks following treatment start.

Between the trimmed V and J ends, which lost 0 bases and 6 bases, there was a span of 15 bases. The CDR3 runs to 15 residues. Germline CDR1 LNHDA, CDR2 SQIVND (reference sequence). Time point meaning: pretreatment peripheral blood. Data came from immunoSEQ multiplex PCR; TCRdb stores just in-frame clones and leaves some out. The table includes 72,000 or so clones, approximately 86% detected once. The origin of this receptor is a man in his 60s with urothelial cancer. The V gene is TRBV19, the J gene TRBJ2-7; a possible D gene is TRBD2 (5 bases). The sequencing used PBMCs, collected around atezolizumab (anti-PD-L1) treatment. In DNA form, the CDR3 reads TGTGCCAGTAGTATAGAAGCTAGCACTGGGCGCGAGCAGTACTTC. Translated, it gives CASSIEASTGREQYF.